This entry lists 17 T cell receptor beta chains sequenced from one sample in a study of CD8 T cells in Susac syndrome (dated by TCRdb to between 2017 and 2020). The library came from the immunoSEQ multiplex PCR assay. RNA was extracted with the RNeasy kit and roughly 0.45 to 1 ug was reverse transcribed using random hexamers. TCRdb itself trimmed the public reads at Q25 with fastp, ran MiXCR and retained productive beta chains. Identical CDR3 proteins give one entry, which carries the most common genes and DNA. A total of over 200,000 distinct CDR3 sequences appear in this sample, about 95% of them only once. The ten largest clones represent about 0.08% of the sample. The sample comprised CD4+ T cells from PBMCs. Receptors originate from a human donor with multiple sclerosis.

V is TRBV6-5 and J is TRBJ1-2, with D maybe TRBD1 (6 bases). The length of the CDR3 is 16 residues. CDR1 and CDR2 (germline): MNHEY, SVGAGI. V lost 0 bases and J 8 bases, leaving 19 bases between the germline ends. This CDR3 is CASSYSMSPGGGGYTF. The DNA of the CDR3 is TGTGCCAGCAGTTACTCGATGAGTCCCGGGGGCGGAGGCTACACCTTC.

Concerning this clonotype itself: Germline and junction disagree at one end, which may indicate a read error. This chain links TRBV12-3 or TRBV12-4 with TRBJ1-2; TRBD1 might be the D (5 bases). The CDR3 totals 15 residues. The CDR3 region is CASSLGPGIYYGYTF. Here the CDR3 DNA reads TGTGCCAGCAGCTTAGGTCCAGGGATTTACTATGGCTACACCTTC.

This clonotype was detected once. The chain is built from TRBV3-1 and TRBJ1-6, with D hard to call. Trimming stripped 6 bases from V and 8 bases from J, with 14 bases between. CDR1 and CDR2 (germline): LGHDT, YNNKEL (reference sequence). This CDR3 spans 14 amino acids. The CDR3 spells CASSRSNGDSPLHF. The CDR3 DNA reads TGTGCCAGCAGTCGTAGTAACGGCGATTCACCCCTCCACTTT. The variable domain in full, completed from reference TRBV3-1 and TRBJ1-6, reads DTAVSQTPKYLVTQMGNDKSIKCEQNLGHDTMYWYKQDSKKFLKIMFSYNNKELIINETVPNRFSPKSPDKAHLNLHINSLELGDSAVYFCASSRSNGDSPLHFGNGTRLTVT.

The chain recombines TRBV9 with TRBJ1-2, with D unclear. The V and J ends lost 0 bases and 2 bases respectively, with 11 bases between them. The CDR3 loop spans 15 amino acids. In germline, CDR1 is SGDLS, CDR2 YYNGEE. This chain's CDR3 is CASSVVGRPNYGYTF. For the CDR3, the DNA is TGTGCCAGCAGCGTAGTAGGACGGCCGAACTATGGCTACACCTTC.

This chain uses TRBV29-1 with TRBJ1-5, with D maybe TRBD1 (6 bases). Germline assignment: CDR1 SQVTM and CDR2 ANQGSEA. The CDR3 has 13 amino acids. V dropped 4 bases and J dropped 7 bases, with 14 bases sitting between them. The DNA for the CDR3 is TGCAGCGTTGGAAGGGACATCGGACAGCCCCAGCATTTT. This encodes CSVGRDIGQPQHF.

This clonotype was observed once. This chain links TRBV2 with TRBJ2-4; D is unresolved. The CDR3 extends over 12 amino acids. Trimming left V 7 bases short and J 0 bases short, with 4 bases between. Germline CDR1 is SNHLY and CDR2 is FYNNEI. This chain's CDR3 is CASNLAKNIQYF. CDR3 sequence (DNA): TGTGCCAGCAACCTAGCCAAAAACATTCAGTACTTC.

V gene TRBV30 combines with J gene TRBJ1-5, with no clear D. Germline CDR1 reads GTSNPN; CDR2 reads SVGIG (reference sequence). The CDR3 is 14 amino acids. The V end was cut by 2 bases, the J end by 2 bases, with 10 bases between. The CDR3 sequence is CAWSLSGGNQPQHF. The CDR3 DNA is TGTGCCTGGAGTCTAAGCGGCGGCAATCAGCCCCAGCATTTT. Using reference TRBV30 and TRBJ1-5 for the parts outside the CDR3, the full variable domain is SQTIHQWPATLVQPVGSPLSLECTVEGTSNPNLYWYRQAAGRGLQLLFYSVGIGQISSEVPQNLSASRPQDRQFILSSKKLLLSDSGFYLCAWSLSGGNQPQHFGDGTRLSIL.

The V gene is TRBV20-1, the J gene TRBJ1-1, with 7 bases fitting TRBD1. The CDR3 covers 12 residues. CDR1 is DFQATT, CDR2 SNEGSKA, per germline (reference sequence). The V segment lost 4 bases and the J segment 4 bases; nucleotides outside the gene matches: 3. The chain's CDR3 is CSAKRQGTEAFF. The CDR3 region has the DNA TGCAGTGCTAAGAGACAGGGCACTGAAGCTTTCTTT.

The rearrangement joins TRBV12-3 or TRBV12-4 to TRBJ1-2; maybe TRBD1 (5 bases). This CDR3 has 15 residues. V was trimmed by 6 bases and J by 10 bases, leaving 24 bases between them. The CDR3 DNA is TGTGCCAGCAGACCTAACCTCGGGGCAGAAGGAGACTACACCTTC. Residues: CASRPNLGAEGDYTF.

The J gene is TRBJ1-1, the V gene TRBV27, with D perhaps TRBD1 (5 bases). The CDR3 is 14 amino acids. Trimming stripped 6 bases from V and 2 bases from J, with 13 bases between. Per the germline V gene, CDR1 is MNHEY and CDR2 is SMNVEV (reference sequence). CDR3 nucleotide sequence: TGTGCCAGCAGCCGGACGGGGGGAAACACTGAAGCTTTCTTT. It encodes CASSRTGGNTEAFF.

The rearrangement joins TRBV2 to TRBJ2-1; 10 nucleotides align to TRBD2. Germline V CDR1 and CDR2: SNHLY, FYNNEI. Losses at the gene ends were 4 bases for V and 9 bases for J; bases not matched to a gene: 9. This CDR3 is built from 15 residues. The CDR3 DNA follows: TGTGCCAGCAGTGCCGCTAGCGGGGGAAGGGGTGAGCAGTTCTTC. Translation: CASSAASGGRGEQFF.

This clonotype was detected only once. The chain couples TRBV12-3 or TRBV12-4 to TRBJ2-7; D gene uncertain. The CDR3 has 11 amino acids. V was cut by 6 bases and J by 4 bases, with 7 bases left in between. The DNA of the CDR3 is TGTGCCAGCAGCCTCAAATACGAGCAGTACTTC. Its translation: CASSLKYEQYF.

V gene TRBV3-1 combines with J gene TRBJ2-5, with TRBD1 matching 7 bases. This CDR3 region has 12 residues. After removal of 7 bases from V and 5 bases from J, the junction contained 4 bases not matched to a gene. CDR1 is LGHDT and CDR2 is YNNKEL in the germline V gene (reference sequence). Here the CDR3 DNA reads TGTGCCAGCACCCGGGGACAGGAGACCCAGTACTTC. Translated, it gives CASTRGQETQYF.

The V gene is TRBV3-1, the J gene TRBJ1-5, with 7 bases matching TRBD1. V lost 6 bases and J lost 5; bases outside the gene matches: 7. The CDR3 covers 14 residues. From germline, CDR1 is LGHDT and CDR2 YNNKEL (reference sequence). DNA for the CDR3: TGTGCCAGCAGTCGGACAGGCCCTTATCAGCCCCAGCATTTT. Translated, it gives CASSRTGPYQPQHF.

This clonotype was seen once. The chain is built from TRBV10-3 and TRBJ1-4; 7 bases are a match to TRBD1. CDR3 length equals 13 residues. V was clipped by 6 bases and J by 3 bases; unmatched bases: 1. CDR1 is ENHRY and CDR2 is SYGVKD in the germline V gene. CDR3 bases: TGTGCCATCAGCGGGACAGCTAATGAAAAACTGTTTTTT. Its protein product is CAISGTANEKLFF.

The CDR3 loop is CASSEEGRNGYTF. The CDR3 DNA reads TGTGCCAGCAGTGAGGAAGGACGGAATGGCTACACCTTC. J is TRBJ1-2 and V is TRBV2, with no clear D. The ends were cut back, 3 bases at V and 6 bases at J, with 11 bases in the middle. Per germline, CDR1 SNHLY and CDR2 FYNNEI. CDR3 length equals 13 residues. Looking up the rest from reference TRBV2 and TRBJ1-2 gives the full variable domain: EPEVTQTPSHQVTQMGQEVILRCVPISNHLYFYWYRQILGQKVEFLVSFYNNEISEKSEIFDDQFSVERPDGSNFTLKIRSTKLEDSAMYFCASSEEGRNGYTFGSGTRLTVV.

This chain links TRBV20-1 with TRBJ2-3, with D perhaps matching TRBD2 (5 bases). CDR3 length equals 11 residues. The germline V gene has CDR1 DFQATT and CDR2 SNEGSKA (reference sequence). Between the trimmed V and J ends, which lost 6 bases and 6 bases, there was a span of 10 bases. The CDR3 loop reads CSAQTGDTQYF. DNA of the CDR3: TGCAGTGCCCAGACGGGGGATACGCAGTATTTT.